This TCR beta chain came from a study of cytomegalovirus exposure and HLA in healthy donors. Study conclusions and caveats: Data from an earlier analysis indicated that most TCR beta V segments were productive either about 90% or about 30% of the time. The study put some 150 TCR beta chains on its list as cytomegalovirus-associated.

V shed 3 bases and J shed 3 bases, with 17 bases lying between them. Germline CDR1 reads MDHEN; CDR2 reads SYDVKM. The CDR3 spans 16 residues. To note about this clone: Its antigen remains unidentified.

The PCR had 60 Vbeta and 13 Jbeta primers. Sequenced by immunoSEQ multiplex PCR; TCRdb stores in-frame clones only, minus some. In the table there are some 130,000 clones, over 60% of which are singletons. The chain employs TRBV28 and TRBJ2-5, with D possibly being TRBD2 (6 bases). This clonotype was obtained from a male donor in good health and CMV-seropositive. The material sequenced was PBMCs. CDR3 nucleotides: TGTGCCAGCAGTTTCGGGGTACGGTCTAGCGAAGAGACCCAGTACTTC. The encoded protein is CASSFGVRSSEETQYF.